The 30 T cell receptor beta chains presented below share a single source sample, sequenced in a study of blood T cell repertoires in COVID-19. Measured with immunoSEQ multiplex PCR; TCRdb has only the in-frame clones, and not every one. Altogether about 180,000 clones are present, around 84% being singletons, with the ten largest covering approximately 0.62%. Sequenced: peripheral blood. These receptors all come from a man aged 55 to 69 with COVID-19, enrolled during active disease.

The V and J genes are TRBV27 and TRBJ1-1; 7 nucleotides agree with TRBD1. This CDR3 has 15 amino acids. CDR1 MNHEY and CDR2 SMNVEV come from the germline V gene (reference sequence). Trimming removed 6 bases from V and 0 bases from J; junction bases left unmatched: 7. CDR3 DNA: TGTGCCAGCAGCTTCAGACAGGGTATGAACACTGAAGCTTTCTTT. This gives the protein CASSFRQGMNTEAFF.

This clone appeared once. The CDR3 nucleotides read TGCGCCAGCAGTAAATCAGGGGACTACGAGCAGTACTTC. Its protein is CASSKSGDYEQYF. The V call is TRBV5-1, the J call TRBJ2-7, with D possibly TRBD1 on 6 matching bases. Germline V gene data show CDR1 as SGHRS and CDR2 as YFSETQ. V was clipped by 5 bases and J by 3 bases, with 12 bases between them. The CDR3 length is 13 residues.

The chain carries TRBV9 and TRBJ1-1; unclear D gene. CDR3 length: 16 residues. Trimming left V 0 bases short and J 0 bases short, with 12 bases between. Germline V gene data show CDR1 as SGDLS and CDR2 as YYNGEE. CDR3 DNA: TGTGCCAGCAGCGTAGCTACGGTGACAATGAACACTGAAGCTTTCTTT. This encodes CASSVATVTMNTEAFF.

This clone was counted only a few times. The chain uses TRBV6-5 and TRBJ2-3; D remains ambiguous. Trimming removed 7 bases at V and 6 bases at J, with 8 bases between. CDR3 size: 11 residues. The germline gives CDR1 MNHEY, CDR2 SVGAGI. The CDR3 sequence is CASKEWDTQYF. CDR3 nucleotide sequence: TGTGCCAGCAAGGAGTGGGATACGCAGTATTTT.

This clone appeared once. The rearrangement uses TRBV7-8 and TRBJ1-2; D is ambiguous. Trimming shortened V by 0 bases and J by 8 bases, and 10 bases separated the two germline ends. Per germline, CDR1 SGHVS and CDR2 FQNEAQ. The CDR3 contains 13 residues. CDR3 nucleotide sequence: TGTGCCAGCAGCTTAGCTTTTTCCGAGGGCTACACCTTC. Amino acid sequence: CASSLAFSEGYTF. The full variable domain, in which reference TRBV7-8 and TRBJ1-2 provide the parts outside the CDR3, is GAGVSQSPRYKVAKRGQDVALRCDPISGHVSLFWYQQALGQGPEFLTYFQNEAQLDKSGLPSDRFFAERPEGSVSTLKIQRTQQEDSAVYLCASSLAFSEGYTFGSGTRLTVV.

The chain couples TRBV2 to TRBJ2-1; 10 bases align to TRBD2. The J segment lost 4 bases and the V segment lost 5 bases, leaving 8 bases of the junction unmatched. The CDR3 sequence is 16 residues long. Germline loops: CDR1 SNHLY, CDR2 FYNNEI. Here the CDR3 reads CASSMTSGSYYNEQFF. The CDR3 DNA is TGTGCCAGCAGTATGACTAGCGGGTCCTATTACAATGAGCAGTTCTTC.

The chain links TRBV4-3 to TRBJ2-3; a possible D gene is TRBD1 (6 bases). Germline V lookup: CDR1 LGHNA, CDR2 YSLEER. This CDR3 has 16 amino acids. Trimming took off 0 bases at V and 3 bases at J, with 13 bases between the two ends. CDR3 nucleotide sequence: TGCGCCAGCAGCCAAGATACGGGCAGGGGTACAGATACGCAGTATTTT. Encoded protein: CASSQDTGRGTDTQYF.

The chain joins TRBV5-1 to TRBJ1-1, with D uncertain. CDR3 size: 15 residues. Germline V lookup: CDR1 SGHRS, CDR2 YFSETQ. Between the trimmed V and J ends, which lost 5 bases and 1 base, there was a span of 15 bases. CDR3 sequence (DNA): TGCGCCAGCAGGCCCGCAGGAACTCCGAACACTGAAGCTTTCTTT. Its protein product is CASRPAGTPNTEAFF.

The chain employs TRBV7-6 and TRBJ2-1; 14 positions match TRBD2. J gave up 15 bases and V 1 base, and 14 bases lay outside the gene matches. The CDR3 loop spans 17 amino acids. Germline values: CDR1 SGHVS, CDR2 FNYEAQ. Here the CDR3 DNA reads TGTGCCAGCAGCTTAGTGTCAGGGGGACTAGCGGGAGCCTCTTTGTTCTTC. Translated: CASSLVSGGLAGASLFF.

CDR3 protein: CASSPLRQVYEQYF. DNA for the CDR3: TGTGCCAGCTCACCACTGAGACAGGTCTACGAGCAGTACTTC. The gene calls are TRBV18 and TRBJ2-7; a weak D match, TRBD1 (6 bases). The V gene's germline CDR1 is KGHSH and CDR2 LQKENI. The CDR3 sequence is 14 residues long. V lost 1 base, J lost 3 bases, and 10 bases lay in between.

The chain joins TRBV5-1 to TRBJ2-3; possibly TRBD1 for D (6 bases). Germline values: CDR1 SGHRS, CDR2 YFSETQ. The V and J ends lost 1 base and 2 bases respectively, with 11 bases between them. The CDR3 has 15 residues. The CDR3 loop is CASSLSRGSTDTQYF. The CDR3 coding sequence is TGCGCCAGCAGCTTGTCCAGGGGTTCCACAGATACGCAGTATTTT.

The CDR3 region is CSVRNRGNQPQHF. CDR3 sequence (DNA): TGCAGCGTTCGGAACAGGGGCAATCAGCCCCAGCATTTT. The chain carries TRBV29-1 and TRBJ1-5, with D perhaps TRBD1 (6 bases). CDR3 length equals 13 residues. V was clipped by 5 bases and J by 2 bases, with 10 bases between them. Germline lookup yields CDR1 SQVTM and CDR2 ANQGSEA.

The V gene is TRBV7-2, the J gene TRBJ1-5; TRBD1 might be the D (5 bases). Germline V gene data show CDR1 as SGHTA and CDR2 as FQGNSA. The CDR3 is 15 residues long. With 5 bases removed from V and 4 bases from J, the gap between germline ends came to 15 bases. The CDR3 reads CASSPTGGTNQPQHF. CDR3 coding DNA: TGTGCCAGCAGCCCGACTGGGGGGACTAATCAGCCCCAGCATTTT.

This clone appeared a single time. The CDR3 here is CASTFRDRGVLGYGYTF. The CDR3 DNA follows: TGTGCCAGCACCTTCCGGGACAGGGGGGTATTAGGTTATGGCTACACCTTC. This sequence joins TRBV28 and TRBJ1-2; TRBD1 aligns across 11 bases. The CDR3 is made up of 17 amino acids. Germline assignment: CDR1 MDHEN and CDR2 SYDVKM. V lost 7 bases and J lost 5; bases outside the gene matches: 15.

The chain has TRBV2 and TRBJ1-4, with D tentatively TRBD1 (5 bases). Between the trimmed V and J ends, which lost 9 bases and 3 bases, there was a span of 14 bases. The CDR3 is 14 amino acids. Germline CDR1 is SNHLY and CDR2 is FYNNEI. CDR3 sequence: CASIVGGSNEKLFF. CDR3 nucleotide sequence: TGTGCCAGTATCGTCGGGGGGTCTAATGAAAAACTGTTTTTT.

The J gene is TRBJ1-2, the V gene TRBV28; 9 nucleotides line up with TRBD1. Germline V lookup: CDR1 MDHEN, CDR2 SYDVKM. V dropped 5 bases and J dropped 3; count of bases not matched to a gene: 13. The length of the CDR3 is 17 residues. CDR3 sequence: CASSLITGTGFDYGYTF. The CDR3 DNA is TGTGCCAGCAGTCTCATAACGGGGACAGGGTTTGACTATGGCTACACCTTC.

The chain uses TRBV5-5 and TRBJ1-5; D remains ambiguous. Trimming removed 2 bases at V and 0 bases at J, with 6 bases between. Germline assignment: CDR1 SGHKS and CDR2 YYEKEE (reference sequence). The CDR3 length is 14 residues. The CDR3 DNA reads as TGTGCCAGCAGCTTTTTAGATAGCAATCAGCCCCAGCATTTT. Protein: CASSFLDSNQPQHF.

Worth noting for this clone: One junction end does not reproduce the germline sequence, and a read error may be involved. This chain connects TRBV7-7 to TRBJ2-5; 13 nucleotides line up with TRBD2. The CDR3 totals 16 residues. The germline gives CDR1 SSHAT, CDR2 FNYEAQ (reference sequence). CDR3 loop: CASSPGLAGSQETQYF. DNA of the CDR3: TGTGCTAGCAGTCCGGGACTAGCGGGAAGCCAAGAGACCCAGTACTTC.

The rearrangement joins TRBV7-9 to TRBJ2-1; possibly TRBD1 for D (6 bases). Trimming shortened V by 6 bases and J by 1 base, and 13 bases separated the two germline ends. CDR3 length: 15 amino acids. Germline V CDR1 and CDR2: SEHNR, FQNEAQ (reference sequence). CDR3 in amino acids: CASSRTGTSYNEQFF. The CDR3 DNA sequence: TGTGCCAGCAGTCGAACAGGGACATCCTACAATGAGCAGTTCTTC.

The genes are TRBV19 and TRBJ1-1; 10 bases are a match to TRBD1. This CDR3 spans 15 amino acids. CDR1 and CDR2 from the germline V gene are LNHDA and SQIVND (reference sequence). The J segment lost 7 bases and the V segment lost 4 bases, leaving 9 bases of the junction unmatched. This CDR3 reads CASSNRARTGGEAFF. In nucleotides, the CDR3 is TGTGCCAGTAGTAATAGAGCCAGGACAGGGGGTGAAGCTTTCTTT. Full variable domain (outside the CDR3, taken from reference TRBV19 and TRBJ1-1): DGGITQSPKYLFRKEGQNVTLSCEQNLNHDAMYWYRQDPGQGLRLIYYSQIVNDFQKGDIAEGYSVSREKKESFPLTVTSAQKNPTAFYLCASSNRARTGGEAFFGQGTRLTVV.

This chain joins TRBV7-8 and TRBJ2-3, with D possibly matching TRBD2 (6 bases). The ends were cut back, 2 bases at V and 0 bases at J, with 15 bases in the middle. This CDR3 contains 17 residues. Germline CDR1 and CDR2: SGHVS and FQNEAQ. The CDR3 bases are TGTGCCAGCAGCTTAACCCTAGTAGCGGCTAGCACAGATACGCAGTATTTT. It translates to CASSLTLVAASTDTQYF.

The chain's CDR3 is CAWSYRGNDGYTF. In nucleotides, the CDR3 is TGTGCCTGGAGTTACAGGGGGAACGATGGCTACACCTTC. The V and J genes are TRBV30 and TRBJ1-2, with 8 bases fitting TRBD1. The junction had 5 bases not matched to a gene; V was cut back by 2 bases and J by 6 bases. Looked up from germline, CDR1 is GTSNPN and CDR2 is SVGIG (reference sequence). The CDR3 is 13 residues long. The full variable domain, completed using reference TRBV30 and TRBJ1-2, is SQTIHQWPATLVQPVGSPLSLECTVEGTSNPNLYWYRQAAGRGLQLLFYSVGIGQISSEVPQNLSASRPQDRQFILSSKKLLLSDSGFYLCAWSYRGNDGYTFGSGTRLTVV.

The chain recombines TRBV28 with TRBJ1-2; 8 bases line up with TRBD1. V gave up 3 bases and J gave up 8 bases; unmatched junction bases: 8. Germline V CDR1 and CDR2: MDHEN, SYDVKM. The CDR3 is made up of 14 amino acids. CDR3 sequence reads: CASSLGQGARGYTF. The CDR3, as DNA: TGTGCCAGCAGTTTGGGGCAGGGGGCTCGCGGCTACACCTTC.

The chain employs TRBV19 and TRBJ2-3, with a possible D match to TRBD1 (6 bases). This CDR3 has 16 residues. Germline-derived CDR1 and CDR2 are LNHDA and SQIVND (reference sequence). The V end lost 6 bases, the J end lost 4 bases, and 20 bases lay between the germline ends. CDR3 amino acids: CASRRPGQGAADTQYF. Written as DNA, the CDR3 is TGTGCCAGTAGACGCCCGGGACAAGGTGCGGCAGATACGCAGTATTTT. The full variable domain, with the rest looked up from reference TRBV19 and TRBJ2-3, is DGGITQSPKYLFRKEGQNVTLSCEQNLNHDAMYWYRQDPGQGLRLIYYSQIVNDFQKGDIAEGYSVSREKKESFPLTVTSAQKNPTAFYLCASRRPGQGAADTQYFGPGTRLTVL.

The rearrangement links TRBV19 to TRBJ2-1; D is unresolved. The CDR3 sequence is 14 residues long. In germline, CDR1 is LNHDA, CDR2 SQIVND (reference sequence). Trimming took 7 bases from V and 0 from J, leaving 10 bases between them. The CDR3 spells CASKVAFSYNEQFF. The CDR3 DNA is TGTGCCAGTAAGGTAGCATTCTCCTACAATGAGCAGTTCTTC.

This chain uses TRBV7-3 with TRBJ2-2; 7 bases are shared with TRBD1. Trimming at V came to 4 bases and at J to 7 bases, leaving 3 bases not matched to a gene. This CDR3 has 13 amino acids. Germline V gives CDR1 SGHTA, CDR2 FQGTGA. The CDR3 reads CASSSDRVGELFF. The CDR3 nucleotides read TGTGCCAGCAGCTCAGACAGGGTCGGGGAGCTGTTTTTT.

The chain uses TRBV7-9 and TRBJ1-4; maybe TRBD1 (5 bases). The CDR3 extends over 17 amino acids. Germline assignment: CDR1 SEHNR and CDR2 FQNEAQ (reference sequence). V was shortened by 0 bases and J by 7 bases, with 18 bases between the two germline ends. The CDR3 nucleotides read TGTGCCAGCAGCTTAGCGCAAGGAGCGGGGCTTACTGAAAAACTGTTTTTT. This translates into CASSLAQGAGLTEKLFF.

The CDR3, as DNA: TGTGCCAGCAGCCAAGCCCAGAACTATGGCTACACCTTC. As protein: CASSQAQNYGYTF. The chain couples TRBV3-1 (or the pseudogene TRBV3-2) to TRBJ1-2; D gene ambiguous. Germline CDR1 and CDR2: LGHDT and YNNKEL (reference sequence). The CDR3 totals 13 residues. Trimming left V 1 base short and J 2 bases short, with 5 bases between.

This chain uses TRBV19 with TRBJ1-1; possible D gene TRBD1, 5 bases. Germline V gene lookup returns CDR1 LNHDA and CDR2 SQIVND (reference sequence). The CDR3 sequence is 15 residues long. V was shortened by 4 bases and J by 0 bases, with 12 bases between the two germline ends. The CDR3 is CASSTSNRLNTEAFF. The CDR3 coding sequence is TGTGCCAGTAGTACCTCAAACAGGCTGAACACTGAAGCTTTCTTT.

J is TRBJ1-3 and V is TRBV4-3, with unresolved D. The CDR3 has 16 amino acids. V was shortened by 4 bases and J by 0 bases, with 13 bases between the two germline ends. Germline CDR1 and CDR2: LGHNA and YSLEER. The CDR3 spells CASSPLAGDSGNTIYF. CDR3 sequence (DNA): TGCGCCAGCAGCCCCCTGGCAGGTGACTCTGGAAACACCATATATTTT.